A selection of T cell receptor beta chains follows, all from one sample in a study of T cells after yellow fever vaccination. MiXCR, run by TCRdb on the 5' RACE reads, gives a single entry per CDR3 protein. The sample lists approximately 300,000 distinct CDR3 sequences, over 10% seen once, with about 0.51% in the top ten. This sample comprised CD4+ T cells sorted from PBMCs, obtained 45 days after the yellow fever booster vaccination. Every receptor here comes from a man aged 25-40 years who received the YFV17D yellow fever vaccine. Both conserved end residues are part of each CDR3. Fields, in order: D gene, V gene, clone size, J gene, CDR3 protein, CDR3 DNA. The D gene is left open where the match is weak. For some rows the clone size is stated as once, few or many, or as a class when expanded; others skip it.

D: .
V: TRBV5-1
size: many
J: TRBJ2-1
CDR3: CASSLVKGGRWNEQFF
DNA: TGCGCCAGCAGCCTTGTGAAGGGTGGACGGTGGAATGAGCAGTTCTTC

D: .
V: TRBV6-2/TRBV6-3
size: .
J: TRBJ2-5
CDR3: CASSYGRSRETQYF
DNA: TGTGCCAGCAGTTACGGGAGGTCCCGAGAGACCCAGTACTTC

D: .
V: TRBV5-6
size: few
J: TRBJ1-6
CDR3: CASSGGANNSPLHF
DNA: TGTGCCAGCAGTGGGGGGGCAAATAATTCACCCCTCCACTTT

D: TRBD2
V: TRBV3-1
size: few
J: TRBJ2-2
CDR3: CASSQAASGRNTGELFF
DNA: TGTGCCAGCAGCCAAGCGGCTAGCGGGAGAAACACCGGGGAGCTGTTTTTT

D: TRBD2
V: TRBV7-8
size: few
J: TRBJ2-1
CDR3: CASSPVQASGSTEQFF
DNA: TGTGCCAGCAGCCCAGTCCAGGCTAGCGGGAGTACTGAGCAGTTCTTC

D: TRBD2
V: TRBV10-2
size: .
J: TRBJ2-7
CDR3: CASSESLSGRAEQYF
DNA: TGCGCCAGCAGTGAGTCCCTTAGCGGGAGGGCCGAGCAGTACTTC

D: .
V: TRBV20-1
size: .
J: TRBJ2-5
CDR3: CSARDSYQETQYF
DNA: TGCAGTGCTAGAGATTCGTACCAAGAGACCCAGTACTTC

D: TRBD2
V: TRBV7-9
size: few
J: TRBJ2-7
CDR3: CASSLFGGEQYF
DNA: TGTGCCAGCAGCTTGTTCGGGGGGGAGCAGTACTTC

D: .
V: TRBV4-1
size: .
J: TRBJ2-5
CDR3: CASSQEGSVWTQYF
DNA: TGCGCCAGCAGCCAAGAGGGCAGCGTGTGGACCCAGTACTTC

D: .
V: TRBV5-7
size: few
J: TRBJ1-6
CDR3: CASKSSYNSPLHF
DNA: TGTGCCAGCAAAAGCTCCTATAATTCACCCCTCCACTTT

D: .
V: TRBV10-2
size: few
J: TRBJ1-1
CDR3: CASSAGGDPEAFF
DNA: TGCGCCAGCAGCGCGGGAGGGGACCCTGAAGCTTTCTTT

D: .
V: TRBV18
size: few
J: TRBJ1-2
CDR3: CASSPQAERARGYTF
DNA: TGTGCCAGCTCACCACAAGCTGAGAGGGCGCGCGGCTACACCTTC

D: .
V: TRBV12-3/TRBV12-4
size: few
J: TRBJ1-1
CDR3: CASSLLGVSTEAFF
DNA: TGTGCCAGCAGTTTATTGGGTGTGAGCACTGAAGCTTTCTTT

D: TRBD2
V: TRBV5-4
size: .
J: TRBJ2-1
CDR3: CASSPAGTSSVNEQFF
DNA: TGTGCCAGCAGTCCGGCCGGGACTAGCTCTGTCAATGAGCAGTTCTTC

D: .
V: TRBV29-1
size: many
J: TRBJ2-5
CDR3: CSVCLSQETQYF
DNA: TGCAGCGTTTGCCTGAGCCAAGAGACCCAGTACTTC

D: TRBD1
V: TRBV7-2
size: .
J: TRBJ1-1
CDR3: CASSLDRGTNTEAFF
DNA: TGTGCCAGCAGCTTGGACAGGGGCACGAACACTGAAGCTTTCTTT

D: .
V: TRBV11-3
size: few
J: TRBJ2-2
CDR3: CASSFGIREELFF
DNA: TGTGCCAGCAGCTTCGGTATCAGAGAGGAGCTGTTTTTT

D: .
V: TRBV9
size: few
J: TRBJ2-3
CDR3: CASSERVLDTQYF
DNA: TGTGCCAGCAGCGAAAGGGTCCTGGATACGCAGTATTTT

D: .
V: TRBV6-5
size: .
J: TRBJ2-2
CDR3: CASSYSGEGGGGELFF
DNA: TGTGCCAGCAGTTACTCGGGTGAAGGGGGAGGCGGGGAGCTGTTTTTT

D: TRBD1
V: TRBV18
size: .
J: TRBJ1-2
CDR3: CASSPAGTGDLGGYTF
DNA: TGTGCCAGCTCACCAGCAGGGACAGGGGATCTCGGAGGCTACACCTTC

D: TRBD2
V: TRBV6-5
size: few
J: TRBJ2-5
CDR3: CASRSSGLGLETQYF
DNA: TGTGCCAGCAGATCCTCGGGACTAGGGTTGGAGACCCAGTACTTC

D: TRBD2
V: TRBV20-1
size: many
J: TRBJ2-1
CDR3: CSALKGLAVSNEQFF
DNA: TGCAGTGCCCTAAAAGGACTAGCAGTCTCCAATGAGCAGTTCTTC

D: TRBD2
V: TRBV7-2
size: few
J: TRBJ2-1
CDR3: CASSRPGLANNEQFF
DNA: TGTGCCAGCAGCCGACCGGGACTAGCTAACAATGAGCAGTTCTTC

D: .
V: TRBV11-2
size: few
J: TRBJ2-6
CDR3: CASSSTVRGSSGANVLTF
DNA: TGTGCCAGCAGTTCAACCGTCCGGGGATCGTCTGGGGCCAACGTCCTGACTTTC

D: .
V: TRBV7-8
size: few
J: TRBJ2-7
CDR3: CASSPGRLDEQYF
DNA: TGTGCCAGCAGCCCAGGACGCTTGGACGAGCAGTACTTC

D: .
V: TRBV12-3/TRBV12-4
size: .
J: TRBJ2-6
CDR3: CASSRTVSSGANVLTF
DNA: TGTGCCAGCAGCCGGACGGTGAGCTCTGGGGCCAACGTCCTGACTTTC

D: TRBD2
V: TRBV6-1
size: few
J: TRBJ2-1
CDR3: CASSMGTSGRAGNEQFF
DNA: TGTGCCAGCAGTATGGGGACTAGCGGGAGGGCGGGGAATGAGCAGTTCTTC